The 11 T cell receptor beta chains given below trace back to one sample, sequenced in a study of T cell responses to AZD1222 COVID-19 vaccine. The method was immunoSEQ multiplex PCR; TCRdb's version includes in-frame clones alone and lacks a portion of them. The data contain 120,000 or so clones, roughly 92% of them singletons. The source material was peripheral blood, sampled 28 days after the second AZD1222 dose. These receptor sequences come from an adult who received the AZD1222 COVID-19 vaccine.

This clone was detected a few times. The chain's CDR3 is CAWTASGGAVETQYF. For the CDR3, the DNA is TGTGCCTGGACTGCTAGCGGGGGGGCTGTAGAGACCCAGTACTTC. The chain couples TRBV30 to TRBJ2-5; 12 bases agree with TRBD2. The CDR3 runs to 15 residues. The germline gives CDR1 GTSNPN, CDR2 SVGIG (reference sequence). Trimming cost V 4 bases and J 4 bases; bases outside gene matches: 7.

This clone was observed a handful of times. The chain is built from TRBV10-3 and TRBJ2-1; 9 bases map to TRBD2. Trimming at V came to 3 bases and at J to 5 bases, leaving 5 bases not matched to a gene. In germline, CDR1 is ENHRY, CDR2 SYGVKD. The CDR3 sequence is 15 residues long. The CDR3: CAISDELAGNNEQFF. The CDR3 region has the DNA TGTGCCATCAGTGACGAACTAGCGGGCAACAATGAGCAGTTCTTC.

This sequence joins TRBV5-6 and TRBJ1-4, with TRBD1 matching over 12 bases. The CDR3 is 18 amino acids. J gave up 5 bases and V 4 bases, and 12 bases lay outside the gene matches. Germline values: CDR1 SGHDT, CDR2 YYEEEE. The CDR3 loop reads CASSATGTGGTRNEKLFF. CDR3 DNA sequence: TGTGCCAGCAGCGCGACCGGGACAGGGGGCACACGGAATGAAAAACTGTTTTTT.

The rearrangement links TRBV29-1 to TRBJ2-3; TRBD2 aligns across 13 bases. V was pared by 6 bases and J by 2 bases, with 5 bases of the junction left unmatched. This CDR3 spans 15 amino acids. Germline V gene sequence: CDR1 SQVTM, CDR2 ANQGSEA. CDR3 bases: TGCAGCGTGGGAGGGACTAGCGGGGTCACAGATACGCAGTATTTT. It specifies CSVGGTSGVTDTQYF.

This clone showed up just once. The chain is built from TRBV28 and TRBJ1-4; D might be TRBD1 (6 bases). Trimming removed 6 bases at V and 8 bases at J, with 10 bases between. CDR3 length: 12 amino acids. The germline V gene has CDR1 MDHEN and CDR2 SYDVKM. Here the CDR3 reads CASRITGEKLFF. CDR3 sequence (DNA): TGTGCCAGCAGGATAACAGGGGAAAAACTGTTTTTT.

J is TRBJ1-2 and V is TRBV15; D is possibly TRBD1 (6 bases). Germline V CDR1 and CDR2: LNHNV, YYDKDF (reference sequence). There are 17 residues in the CDR3. The V end was cut by 1 base, the J end by 4 bases, with 19 bases between. This CDR3 is CATSRGFSGGLVYGYTF. The CDR3 bases are TGTGCCACCAGCAGAGGGTTTAGCGGGGGGCTTGTCTATGGCTACACCTTC.

This chain connects TRBV7-2 to TRBJ2-5, with D perhaps matching TRBD1 (7 bases). Germline V gene sequence: CDR1 SGHTA, CDR2 FQGNSA. The V end was cut by 5 bases, the J end by 5 bases, with 21 bases between. CDR3 length equals 16 residues. CDR3 in DNA: TGTGCCAGCAGCCCAGGGGGGTACAGGGGATATGAGACCCAGTACTTC. This gives the protein CASSPGGYRGYETQYF.

This clone appeared a single time. V is TRBV7-2 and J is TRBJ1-6; D unclear. V was pared by 1 base and J by 7 bases, with 5 bases between. Looked up from germline, CDR1 is SGHTA and CDR2 is FQGNSA. CDR3 size: 13 residues. The DNA for the CDR3 is TGTGCCAGCAGCTTAGAAAGAAATTCACCCCTCCACTTT. Protein sequence: CASSLERNSPLHF.

The J gene is TRBJ2-7, the V gene TRBV10-3; perhaps D is TRBD1 or TRBD2 (6 bases each). This CDR3 spans 15 amino acids. The V gene lost 4 bases and the J gene lost 0 bases, with 13 bases spanning the gap. Germline V gene sequence: CDR1 ENHRY, CDR2 SYGVKD. The CDR3, as DNA: TGTGCCATCAGTGGAAAGGGGGGAAGCTCCTACGAGCAGTACTTC. Residues: CAISGKGGSSYEQYF.

The genes are TRBV5-1 and TRBJ1-3; D is unresolved. Germline V CDR1 and CDR2: SGHRS, YFSETQ. The V end was cut by 4 bases, the J end by 3 bases, with 11 bases between. This CDR3 region has 14 residues. CDR3 region: CASSPTEVGNTIYF. CDR3 nucleotides: TGCGCCAGCAGCCCGACGGAAGTTGGAAACACCATATATTTT.

V gene TRBV4-2 combines with J gene TRBJ2-7; TRBD1 aligns across 9 bases. Germline V gene sequence: CDR1 LGHNA, CDR2 YNFKEQ. CDR3 length: 15 amino acids. J lost 3 bases, V lost 0 bases, and 3 bases had no gene match. CDR3 sequence reads: CASSQDGTGYYEQYF. The CDR3 DNA reads TGTGCCAGCAGCCAAGACGGGACAGGGTACTACGAGCAGTACTTC.